The present entry profiles one T cell receptor (beta chain) with its context. This sample is drawn from a study of blood T cells in healthy people across ages. There are 15 residues in the CDR3. V gave up 8 bases and J gave up 6 bases, with 19 bases separating them. The germline V gene encodes CDR1 ENHRY and CDR2 SYGVKD. Next came a second PCR, run for about 7 to 12 cycles, which used a sample-barcoded 5' primer along with a J-beta primer mix. TCRdb recomputed calls from the 5' RACE reads with MiXCR, one row per CDR3 protein. This sample yields 1.4 million or so distinct CDR3 sequences, of which approximately 43% are seen a single time; under 5% belongs to the top ten.

This clonotype originated in a woman aged 18 to 35 in good health. Sequencing was done on a sample of blood. The chain uses TRBV10-3 and TRBJ2-2; a weak D match, TRBD2 (6 bases). CDR3 bases: TGTGCCATCGGCCAACCGGGACGGAGGGCCGGGGAGCTGTTTTTT. It encodes CAIGQPGRRAGELFF.